The source of this T cell receptor beta chain is a study of blood T cell repertoires in COVID-19. About the research overall: Sites in the United States, Italy and Spain provided acute and convalescent COVID-19 samples. T cells, B-cell-depleted T cells, or PBMCs supplied cDNA or gDNA.

Original processing methods: The assay estimated nucleated cells by amplifying reference gene primers. Here immunoSEQ multiplex PCR was the method, and the copy in TCRdb shows in-frame clones only, minus some. The D gene and trimming were derived from the DNA, and the V and J assignments and clone size from that table. The sample shows roughly 41,000 clones, 90% of them seen only once. The CDR3 runs 18 residues. V was clipped by 5 bases and J by 3 bases, with 24 bases between them. The germline gives CDR1 MNHEY, CDR2 SMNVEV (reference sequence). Input material: peripheral blood. This chain uses TRBV27 with TRBJ2-3; possible D gene TRBD1, 6 bases. The sequence was obtained from a man in his 60s with active or convalescent COVID-19. The CDR3 bases are TGTGCCAGCAGTACTTCTACCATCCGCGACAGGACAACAGATACGCAGTATTTT. It translates to CASSTSTIRDRTTDTQYF.